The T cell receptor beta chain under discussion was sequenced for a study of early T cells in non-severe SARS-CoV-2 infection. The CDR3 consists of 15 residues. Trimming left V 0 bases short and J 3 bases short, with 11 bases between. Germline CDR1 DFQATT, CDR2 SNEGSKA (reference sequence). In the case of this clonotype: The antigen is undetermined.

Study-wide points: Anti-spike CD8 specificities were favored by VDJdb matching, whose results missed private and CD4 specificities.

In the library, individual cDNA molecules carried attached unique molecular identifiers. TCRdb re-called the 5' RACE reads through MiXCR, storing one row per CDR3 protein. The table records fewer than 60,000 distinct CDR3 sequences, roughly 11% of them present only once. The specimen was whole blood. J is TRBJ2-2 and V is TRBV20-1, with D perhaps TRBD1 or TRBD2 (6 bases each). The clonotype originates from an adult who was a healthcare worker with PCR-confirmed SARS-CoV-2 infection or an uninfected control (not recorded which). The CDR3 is CSARDARGDTGELFF. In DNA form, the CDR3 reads TGCAGTGCTAGAGATGCTAGGGGGGACACCGGGGAGCTGTTTTTT.